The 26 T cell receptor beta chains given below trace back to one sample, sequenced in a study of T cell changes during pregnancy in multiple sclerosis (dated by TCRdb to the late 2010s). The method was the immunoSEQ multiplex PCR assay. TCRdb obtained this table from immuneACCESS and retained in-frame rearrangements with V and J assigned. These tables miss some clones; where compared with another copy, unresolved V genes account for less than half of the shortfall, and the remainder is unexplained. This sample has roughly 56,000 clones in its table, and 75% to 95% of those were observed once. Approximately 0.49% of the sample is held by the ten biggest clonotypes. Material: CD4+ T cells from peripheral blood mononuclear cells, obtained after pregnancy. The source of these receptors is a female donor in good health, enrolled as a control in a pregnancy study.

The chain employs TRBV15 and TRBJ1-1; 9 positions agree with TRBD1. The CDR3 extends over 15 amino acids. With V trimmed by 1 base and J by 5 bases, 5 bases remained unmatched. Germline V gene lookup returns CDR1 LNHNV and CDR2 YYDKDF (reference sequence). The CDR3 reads CATSRAPTGGTEAFF. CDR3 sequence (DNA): TGTGCCACCAGCAGAGCCCCGACAGGGGGAACTGAAGCTTTCTTT.

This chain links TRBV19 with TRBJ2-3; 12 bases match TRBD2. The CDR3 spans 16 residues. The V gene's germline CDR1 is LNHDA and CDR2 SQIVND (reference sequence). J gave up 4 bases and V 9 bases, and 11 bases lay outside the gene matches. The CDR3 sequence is CASQLTSGGFADTQYF. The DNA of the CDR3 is TGTGCCAGCCAACTGACTAGCGGGGGTTTCGCAGATACGCAGTATTTT.

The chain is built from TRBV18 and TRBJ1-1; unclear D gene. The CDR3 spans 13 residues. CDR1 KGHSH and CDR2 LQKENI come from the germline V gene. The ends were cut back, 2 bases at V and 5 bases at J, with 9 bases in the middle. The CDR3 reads CASSPGLRTEAFF. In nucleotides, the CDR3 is TGTGCCAGCTCACCAGGTCTCCGGACTGAAGCTTTCTTT.

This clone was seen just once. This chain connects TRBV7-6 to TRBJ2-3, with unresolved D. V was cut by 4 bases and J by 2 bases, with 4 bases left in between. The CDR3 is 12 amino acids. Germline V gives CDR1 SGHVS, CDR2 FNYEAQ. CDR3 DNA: TGTGCCAGCAGCTCCTACACAGATACGCAGTATTTT. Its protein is CASSSYTDTQYF.

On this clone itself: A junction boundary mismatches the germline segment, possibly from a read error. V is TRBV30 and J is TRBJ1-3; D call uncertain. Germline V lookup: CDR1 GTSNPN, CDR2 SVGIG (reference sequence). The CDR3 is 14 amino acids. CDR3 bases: TGTGCCTGGCAGAGAGGGTCGGGTGGAAGCACCATATATTTT. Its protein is CAWQRGSGGSTIYF.

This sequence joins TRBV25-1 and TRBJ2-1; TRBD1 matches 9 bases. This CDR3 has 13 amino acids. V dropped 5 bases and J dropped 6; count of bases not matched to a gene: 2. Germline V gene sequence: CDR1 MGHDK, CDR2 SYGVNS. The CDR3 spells CASSRTGVNEQFF. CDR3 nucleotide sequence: TGTGCCAGCAGTCGGACAGGGGTCAATGAGCAGTTCTTC.

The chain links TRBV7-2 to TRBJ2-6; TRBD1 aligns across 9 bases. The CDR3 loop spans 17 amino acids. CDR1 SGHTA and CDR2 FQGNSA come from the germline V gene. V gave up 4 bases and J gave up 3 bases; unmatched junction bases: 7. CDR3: CASSSQGALSGANVLTF. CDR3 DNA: TGTGCCAGCAGCTCACAGGGGGCGCTTAGTGGGGCCAACGTCCTGACTTTC.

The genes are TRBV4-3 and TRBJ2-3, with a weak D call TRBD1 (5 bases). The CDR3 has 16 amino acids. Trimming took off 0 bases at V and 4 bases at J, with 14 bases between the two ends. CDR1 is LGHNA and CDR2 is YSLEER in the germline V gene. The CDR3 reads CASSQEAGHTPDTQYF. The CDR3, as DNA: TGCGCCAGCAGCCAAGAGGCAGGGCATACTCCAGATACGCAGTATTTT.

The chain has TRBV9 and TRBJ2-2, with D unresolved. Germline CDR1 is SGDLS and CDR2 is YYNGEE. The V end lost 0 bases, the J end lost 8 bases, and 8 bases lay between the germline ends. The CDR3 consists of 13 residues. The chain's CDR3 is CASSVGSTGELFF. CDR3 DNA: TGTGCCAGCAGCGTAGGGTCCACAGGGGAGCTGTTTTTT.

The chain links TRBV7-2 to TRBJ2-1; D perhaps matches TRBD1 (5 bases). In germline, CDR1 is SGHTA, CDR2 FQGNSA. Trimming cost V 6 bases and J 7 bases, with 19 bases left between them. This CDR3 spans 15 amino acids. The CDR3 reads CASSPLLGAGNEQFF. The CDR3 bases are TGTGCCAGCAGTCCCCTCTTAGGGGCCGGTAATGAGCAGTTCTTC.

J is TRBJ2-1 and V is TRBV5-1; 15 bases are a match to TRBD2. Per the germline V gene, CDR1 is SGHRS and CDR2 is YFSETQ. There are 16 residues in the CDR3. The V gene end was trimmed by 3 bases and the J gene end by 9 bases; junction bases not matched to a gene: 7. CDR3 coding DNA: TGCGCCAGCAGCTCGGGACTAGCGGGGGGATATGGTGAGCAGTTCTTC. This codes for CASSSGLAGGYGEQFF.

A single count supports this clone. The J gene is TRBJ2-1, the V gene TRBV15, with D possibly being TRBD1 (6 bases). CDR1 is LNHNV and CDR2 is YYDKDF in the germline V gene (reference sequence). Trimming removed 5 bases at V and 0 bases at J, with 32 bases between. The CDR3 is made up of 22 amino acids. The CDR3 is CATSLIGYQKTHRASSYNEQFF. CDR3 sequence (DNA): TGTGCCACCAGCCTGATAGGGTATCAAAAGACCCACAGGGCGAGCTCCTACAATGAGCAGTTCTTC.

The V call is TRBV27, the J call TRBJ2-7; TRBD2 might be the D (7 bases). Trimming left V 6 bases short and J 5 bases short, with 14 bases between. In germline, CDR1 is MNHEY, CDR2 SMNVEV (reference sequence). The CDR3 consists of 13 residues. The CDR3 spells CASRGGGSHEQYF. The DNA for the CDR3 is TGTGCCAGCAGAGGGGGGGGGAGCCACGAGCAGTACTTC.

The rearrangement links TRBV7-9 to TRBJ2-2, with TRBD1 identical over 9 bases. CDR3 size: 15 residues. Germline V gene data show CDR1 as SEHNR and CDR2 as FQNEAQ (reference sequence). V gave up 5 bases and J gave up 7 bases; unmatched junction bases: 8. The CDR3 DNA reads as TGTGCCAGCAGCAAAGACAGGGGGAGTGGCGGGGAGCTGTTTTTT. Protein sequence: CASSKDRGSGGELFF.

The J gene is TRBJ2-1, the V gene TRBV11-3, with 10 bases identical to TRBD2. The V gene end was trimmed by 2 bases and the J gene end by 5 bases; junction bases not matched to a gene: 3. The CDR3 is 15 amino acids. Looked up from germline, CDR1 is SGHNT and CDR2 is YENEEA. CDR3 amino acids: CASSLRLAGDNEQFF. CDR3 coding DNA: TGTGCCAGCAGCTTACGCCTAGCGGGGGACAATGAGCAGTTCTTC.

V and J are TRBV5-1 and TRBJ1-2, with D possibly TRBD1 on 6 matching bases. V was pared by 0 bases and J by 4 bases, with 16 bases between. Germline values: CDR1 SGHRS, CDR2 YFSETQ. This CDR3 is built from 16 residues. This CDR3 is CASSLDQGIHSYGYTF. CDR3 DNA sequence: TGCGCCAGCAGCTTGGATCAGGGGATTCATAGCTATGGCTACACCTTC.

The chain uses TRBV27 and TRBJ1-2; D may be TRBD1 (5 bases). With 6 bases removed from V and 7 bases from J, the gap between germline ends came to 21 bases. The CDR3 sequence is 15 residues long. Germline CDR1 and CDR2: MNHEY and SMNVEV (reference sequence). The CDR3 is CASSLIGGTLGGYTF. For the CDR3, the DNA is TGTGCCAGCAGCCTTATAGGTGGGACTTTAGGTGGCTACACCTTC.

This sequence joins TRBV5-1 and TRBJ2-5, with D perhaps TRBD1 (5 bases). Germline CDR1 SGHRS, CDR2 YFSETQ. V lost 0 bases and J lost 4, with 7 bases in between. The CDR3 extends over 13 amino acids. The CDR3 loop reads CASSLGGGETQYF. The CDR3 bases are TGCGCCAGCAGCTTGGGGGGCGGAGAGACCCAGTACTTC.

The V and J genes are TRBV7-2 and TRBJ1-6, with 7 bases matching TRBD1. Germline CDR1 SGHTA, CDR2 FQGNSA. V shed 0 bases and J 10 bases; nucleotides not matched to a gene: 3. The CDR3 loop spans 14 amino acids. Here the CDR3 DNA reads TGTGCCAGCAGCTTAGCGTACAGGGGCTCACCCCTCCACTTT. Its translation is CASSLAYRGSPLHF. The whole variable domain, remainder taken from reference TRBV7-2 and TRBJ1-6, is GAGVSQSPSNKVTEKGKDVELRCDPISGHTALYWYRQSLGQGLEFLIYFQGNSAPDKSGLPSDRFSAERTGGSVSTLTIQRTQQEDSAVYLCASSLAYRGSPLHFGNGTRLTVT.

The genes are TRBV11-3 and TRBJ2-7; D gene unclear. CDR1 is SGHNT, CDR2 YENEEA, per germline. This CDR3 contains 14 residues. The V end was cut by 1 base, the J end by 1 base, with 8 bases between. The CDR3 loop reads CASSLGAASYEQYF. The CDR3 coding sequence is TGTGCCAGCAGCTTAGGGGCCGCTTCCTACGAGCAGTACTTC. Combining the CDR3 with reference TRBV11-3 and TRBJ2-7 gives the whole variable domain EAGVVQSPRYKIIEKKQPVAFWCNPISGHNTLYWYLQNLGQGPELLIRYENEEAVDDSQLPKDRFSAERLKGVDSTLKIQPAELGDSAVYLCASSLGAASYEQYFGPGTRLTVT.

The CDR3 reads CAISESRGRLSTEAFF. DNA for the CDR3: TGTGCCATCAGTGAGTCCAGGGGGCGCCTGTCGACTGAAGCTTTCTTT. The J gene is TRBJ1-1, the V gene TRBV10-3, with 8 bases identical to TRBD1. This CDR3 is 16 amino acids long. Germline CDR1 ENHRY, CDR2 SYGVKD. The ends lost 0 bases at V and 5 bases at J; junction bases unmatched: 8.

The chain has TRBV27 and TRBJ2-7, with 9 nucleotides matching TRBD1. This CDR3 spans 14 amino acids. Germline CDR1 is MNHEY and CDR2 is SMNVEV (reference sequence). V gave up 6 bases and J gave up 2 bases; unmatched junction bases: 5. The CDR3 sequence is CASSPGTGPYEQYF. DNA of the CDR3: TGTGCCAGCAGCCCCGGGACAGGGCCCTACGAGCAGTACTTC.

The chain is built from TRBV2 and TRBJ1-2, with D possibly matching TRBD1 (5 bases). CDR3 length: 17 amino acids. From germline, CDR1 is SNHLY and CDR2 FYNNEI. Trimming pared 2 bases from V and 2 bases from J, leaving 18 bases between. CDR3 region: CASSENQGRGLNYGYTF. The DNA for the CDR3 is TGTGCCAGCAGTGAAAACCAGGGAAGGGGATTAAACTATGGCTACACCTTC.

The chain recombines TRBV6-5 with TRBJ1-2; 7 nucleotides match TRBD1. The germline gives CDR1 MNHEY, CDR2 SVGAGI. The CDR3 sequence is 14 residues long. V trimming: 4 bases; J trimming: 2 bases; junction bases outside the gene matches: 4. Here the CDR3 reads CASSWTGGNYGYTF. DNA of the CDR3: TGTGCCAGCAGTTGGACAGGCGGGAACTATGGCTACACCTTC.

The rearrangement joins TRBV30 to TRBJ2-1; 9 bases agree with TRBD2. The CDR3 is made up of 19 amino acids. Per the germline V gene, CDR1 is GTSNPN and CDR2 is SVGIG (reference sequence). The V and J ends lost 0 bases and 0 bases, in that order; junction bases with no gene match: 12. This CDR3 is CAWSVISGGSGSSYNEQFF. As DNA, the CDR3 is TGTGCCTGGAGTGTAATAAGCGGGGGGTCAGGGAGCTCCTACAATGAGCAGTTCTTC. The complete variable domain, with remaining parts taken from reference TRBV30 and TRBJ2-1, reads SQTIHQWPATLVQPVGSPLSLECTVEGTSNPNLYWYRQAAGRGLQLLFYSVGIGQISSEVPQNLSASRPQDRQFILSSKKLLLSDSGFYLCAWSVISGGSGSSYNEQFFGPGTRLTVL.

In nucleotides, the CDR3 is TGTGCCAGCAGCTTTTGGGACACATACGAGCAGTACTTC. Translating gives CASSFWDTYEQYF. The chain has TRBV11-2 and TRBJ2-7; D possibly corresponds to TRBD1 (6 bases). The CDR3 loop spans 13 amino acids. Deletions cut 3 bases from V and 4 bases from J, with 10 bases between. From germline, CDR1 is SGHAT and CDR2 FQNNGV.